Listed below are T cell receptor beta chains from one sample, sequenced in a study of cytomegalovirus exposure and HLA in healthy donors. Profiling relied on immunoSEQ multiplex PCR, and the TCRdb table lists in-frame clones only, not all of them. This sample has roughly 180,000 clones; around 83% occur once, and the top ten carry 1% to 1.5%. The sequencing sample was made of PBMCs. These receptors came from a girl aged 2-10 years in good health and CMV-seropositive. CDR3s include the opening cysteine and the closing phenylalanine or tryptophan. A D gene is named only where the DNA matches it firmly. The size of a clone is reported for some rows only, either as once, few or many, or as a class for expanded clones.

size: NA
V: TRBV2
D: NA
J: TRBJ1-3
CDR3: CASRATGSLGNTIYF
DNA: TGTGCCAGCAGAGCGACAGGCTCCCTTGGAAACACCATATATTTT

size: NA
V: TRBV7-9
D: TRBD1
J: TRBJ1-2
CDR3: CASSLTGTGYGYTF
DNA: TGTGCCAGCAGCTTAACCGGGACAGGTTATGGCTACACCTTC

size: NA
V: TRBV7-3
D: NA
J: TRBJ2-2
CDR3: CASSFASGTGELFF
DNA: TGTGCCAGCAGCTTCGCTTCGGGGACCGGGGAGCTGTTTTTT

size: NA
V: TRBV18
D: NA
J: TRBJ2-7
CDR3: CASSSDGYEQYF
DNA: TGTGCCAGCTCGAGTGACGGGTACGAGCAGTACTTC

size: NA
V: TRBV4-1
D: TRBD1
J: TRBJ1-1
CDR3: CASSQVGGGLNTEAFF
DNA: TGCGCCAGCAGCCAAGTAGGGGGCGGCCTTAACACTGAAGCTTTCTTT

size: NA
V: TRBV21-1
D: NA
J: TRBJ2-1
CDR3: CASSRLPDRYNEQFF
DNA: TGTGCCAGCAGCAGACTACCGGACAGATACAATGAGCAGTTCTTC

size: NA
V: TRBV2
D: TRBD2
J: TRBJ2-3
CDR3: CASSEGKLAGGSTDTQYF
DNA: TGTGCCAGCAGTGAAGGGAAGTTAGCGGGGGGGAGCACAGATACGCAGTATTTT

size: NA
V: TRBV7-3
D: TRBD1
J: TRBJ1-6
CDR3: CASSLQGTNSPLHF
DNA: TGTGCCAGCAGCCTACAGGGGACTAATTCACCCCTCCACTTT

size: NA
V: TRBV7-3
D: TRBD1
J: TRBJ2-3
CDR3: CASSLTGENTDTQYF
DNA: TGTGCCAGCAGCCTGACAGGGGAGAACACAGATACGCAGTATTTT

size: NA
V: TRBV5-4
D: NA
J: TRBJ1-1
CDR3: CASSVAGAFTEAFF
DNA: TGTGCCAGCAGCGTGGCAGGGGCGTTCACTGAAGCTTTCTTT

size: NA
V: TRBV28
D: TRBD1
J: TRBJ1-2
CDR3: CASRNRGIYGYTF
DNA: TGTGCCAGCAGGAACAGGGGAATCTATGGCTACACCTTC

size: NA
V: TRBV5-1
D: TRBD1
J: TRBJ2-7
CDR3: CASSFASLRDRGLEQYF
DNA: TGCGCCAGCAGCTTCGCGAGCCTCCGGGACAGGGGGCTCGAGCAGTACTTC

size: once
V: TRBV28
D: TRBD2
J: TRBJ2-2
CDR3: CASSFGAGAGTGELFF
DNA: TGTGCCAGCAGTTTTGGGGCGGGAGCGGGCACCGGGGAGCTGTTTTTT

size: NA
V: TRBV6-1
D: NA
J: TRBJ2-7
CDR3: CASSNVGGFNEQYF
DNA: TGTGCCAGCAGTAACGTAGGGGGTTTCAACGAGCAGTACTTC

size: NA
V: TRBV6-1
D: NA
J: TRBJ1-1
CDR3: CASGSRVKAFF
DNA: TGTGCCAGTGGGAGTCGGGTTAAAGCTTTCTTT

size: NA
V: TRBV5-1
D: NA
J: TRBJ2-3
CDR3: CASSLVTGADTQYF
DNA: TGCGCCAGCAGCTTGGTCACGGGGGCAGATACGCAGTATTTT

size: NA
V: TRBV28
D: NA
J: TRBJ2-1
CDR3: CASRSWNEQFF
DNA: TGTGCCAGCAGGAGTTGGAATGAGCAGTTCTTC